A selection of T cell receptor beta chains follows, all from one sample in a study of cytomegalovirus exposure and HLA in healthy donors. Sequenced by immunoSEQ multiplex PCR; TCRdb stores in-frame clones only, minus some. This table has 95,000 to 110,000 clones, 79% appearing once. The sequenced sample consisted of PBMCs. Source of these receptors: a man aged 50 to 60 in good health and CMV-seropositive. Both conserved end residues are part of each CDR3. D genes are given only for firm matches. Size tells how often a clone was seen (once, few, many) or the class of an expanded clone, and some rows leave it out.

j_gene	v_gene	d_gene	abundance	CDR3aa	CDR3nt
TRBJ1-4	TRBV7-9	NA	NA	CASSLASRNEKLFF	TGTGCCAGCAGCTTAGCAAGCCGAAATGAAAAACTGTTTTTT
TRBJ2-3	TRBV28	NA	NA	CASTLQGTDTQYF	TGTGCCAGCACCCTACAGGGAACAGATACGCAGTATTTT
TRBJ2-6	TRBV28	TRBD2	NA	CASSPGGLAGEGSGANVLTF	TGTGCCAGCAGCCCTGGGGGACTAGCGGGAGAAGGGTCTGGGGCCAACGTCCTGACTTTC
TRBJ2-1	TRBV21-1	NA	NA	CASSLGVGPHLFEQFF	TGTGCCAGCAGCCTCGGGGTAGGACCGCATCTGTTTGAGCAGTTCTTC
TRBJ2-1	TRBV19	TRBD2	NA	CASSSGLADYNEQFF	TGTGCCAGTAGCTCCGGACTAGCTGACTACAATGAGCAGTTCTTC
TRBJ2-3	TRBV5-6	NA	NA	CASSLVENSGTDTQYF	TGTGCCAGCAGCTTAGTGGAGAACTCTGGCACAGATACGCAGTATTTT
TRBJ2-7	TRBV11-2	TRBD2	once	CASSSAGVFYEQYF	TGTGCCAGCAGCTCGGCGGGAGTTTTCTACGAGCAGTACTTC
TRBJ2-2	TRBV10-3	TRBD1	NA	CAIRNLGQAGELFF	TGTGCCATCAGGAATCTAGGACAGGCCGGGGAGCTGTTTTTT
TRBJ1-1	TRBV27	TRBD1	NA	CASSLGTGVFEAFF	TGTGCCAGCAGTTTAGGGACAGGGGTTTTCGAAGCTTTCTTT
TRBJ2-3	TRBV23-1	TRBD1	NA	CASSQPGQGSTDTQYF	TGCGCCAGCAGTCAACCGGGACAGGGTAGCACAGATACGCAGTATTTT
TRBJ1-4	TRBV2	TRBD1	NA	CASSEGSRGLTNEKLFF	TGTGCCAGCAGTGAGGGGAGCAGGGGGCTAACTAATGAAAAACTGTTTTTT
TRBJ2-2	TRBV7-9	TRBD1	few	CSSSLGQERSTGELFF	TGTTCCAGCAGCTTAGGACAGGAACGCAGTACCGGGGAGCTGTTTTTT
TRBJ2-1	TRBV11-1	TRBD1	NA	CASSWGQGARNEQFF	TGTGCCAGCAGCTGGGGACAGGGGGCCCGCAATGAGCAGTTCTTC